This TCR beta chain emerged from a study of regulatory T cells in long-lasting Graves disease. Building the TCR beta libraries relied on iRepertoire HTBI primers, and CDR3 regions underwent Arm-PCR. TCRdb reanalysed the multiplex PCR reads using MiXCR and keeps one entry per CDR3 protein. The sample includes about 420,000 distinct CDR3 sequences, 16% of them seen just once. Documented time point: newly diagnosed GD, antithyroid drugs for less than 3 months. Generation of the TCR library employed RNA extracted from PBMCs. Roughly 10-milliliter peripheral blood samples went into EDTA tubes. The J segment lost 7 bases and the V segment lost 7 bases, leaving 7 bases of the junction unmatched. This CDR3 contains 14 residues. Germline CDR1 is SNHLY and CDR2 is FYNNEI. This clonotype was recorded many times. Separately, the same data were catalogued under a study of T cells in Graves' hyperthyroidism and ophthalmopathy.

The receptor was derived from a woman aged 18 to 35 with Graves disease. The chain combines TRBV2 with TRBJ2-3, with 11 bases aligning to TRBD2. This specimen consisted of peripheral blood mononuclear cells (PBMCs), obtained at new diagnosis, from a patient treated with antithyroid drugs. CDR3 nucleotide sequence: TGTGCCAGCATGGAGACTAGCGGGACTAATACGCAGTATTTT. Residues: CASMETSGTNTQYF.